A single sample is the source of the 20 T cell receptor beta chains below, sequenced in a study of blood T cell repertoires in COVID-19. Sequencing used immunoSEQ multiplex PCR; TCRdb keeps in-frame clones, though not all of them. Counted here are about 100,000 clones, more than 65% occurring once; the ten biggest clones make up 15% to 20%. The sequenced material came from peripheral blood. The receptors originated from an elderly woman with active or convalescent COVID-19.

This rearrangement joins TRBV10-3 to TRBJ1-6; possible D gene TRBD1, 5 bases. The CDR3 is made up of 14 amino acids. The V end lost 6 bases, the J end lost 5 bases, and 11 bases lay between the germline ends. In germline, CDR1 is ENHRY, CDR2 SYGVKD. CDR3 in DNA: TGTGCCATCAGGGGGACGGGGGATAATTCACCCCTCCACTTT. It specifies CAIRGTGDNSPLHF.

This chain links TRBV2 with TRBJ2-7; possible D gene TRBD1, 5 bases. Germline values: CDR1 SNHLY, CDR2 FYNNEI. The CDR3 sequence is 14 residues long. V lost 3 bases, J lost 2 bases, and 11 bases lay in between. The CDR3 DNA follows: TGTGCCAGCAGTGACCAGGGAATGCCCTACGAGCAGTACTTC. This translates into CASSDQGMPYEQYF.

The genes are TRBV19 and TRBJ1-1; D gene ambiguous. From germline, CDR1 is LNHDA and CDR2 SQIVND (reference sequence). The CDR3 is made up of 15 amino acids. Trimming removed 6 bases at V and 0 bases at J, with 14 bases between. The CDR3: CASRVRTGLNTEAFF. CDR3 sequence (DNA): TGTGCCAGTAGGGTCCGGACGGGATTGAACACTGAAGCTTTCTTT.

The chain is built from TRBV9 and TRBJ2-2; D unresolved. V gave up 2 bases and J gave up 3 bases, with 14 bases separating them. Germline CDR1 reads SGDLS; CDR2 reads YYNGEE. CDR3 length: 16 residues. The CDR3, as DNA: TGTGCCAGCAGCGTTGGCCCCCGGGTCCACACCGGGGAGCTGTTTTTT. This encodes CASSVGPRVHTGELFF.

This chain uses TRBV20-1 with TRBJ2-7; unclear D gene. V dropped 3 bases and J dropped 7 bases, with 4 bases sitting between them. CDR1 is DFQATT and CDR2 is SNEGSKA in the germline V gene (reference sequence). The CDR3 has 9 residues. The DNA of the CDR3 is TGCAGTGCTAGCTTGGAGCAGTACTTC. It codes for CSASLEQYF.

The V gene is TRBV2, the J gene TRBJ2-4; 10 nucleotides agree with TRBD2. Germline assignment: CDR1 SNHLY and CDR2 FYNNEI. After removal of 6 bases from V and 8 bases from J, the junction contained 13 bases not matched to a gene. CDR3 length: 16 residues. The CDR3 region has the DNA TGTGCCAGCAGAGGACTAGCGGCGGAACAGAGGGACATTCAGTACTTC. Its protein is CASRGLAAEQRDIQYF.

Of note for this clone: Other DNA sequences of this sample code for an identical CDR3. The genes are TRBV5-1 and TRBJ1-1, with 9 bases that match TRBD1. The trim removed 6 bases at V and 3 bases at J, leaving 12 bases unmatched. The CDR3 has 16 residues. Per the germline V gene, CDR1 is SGHRS and CDR2 is YFSETQ. The chain's CDR3 is CASNPQGGQGHTEAFF. Here the CDR3 DNA reads TGCGCCAGCAATCCGCAGGGGGGACAGGGTCACACTGAAGCTTTCTTT.

In its sample, this clone was seen a few times. V and J are TRBV19 and TRBJ2-3; D uncertain. The germline V and J ends were trimmed by 2 bases and 3 bases, with 9 bases remaining between them. The CDR3 loop spans 14 amino acids. Germline-derived CDR1 and CDR2 are LNHDA and SQIVND (reference sequence). CDR3 nucleotide sequence: TGTGCCAGTAGTATATTGGGCAGTACAGATACGCAGTATTTT. Its translation is CASSILGSTDTQYF.

The rearrangement links TRBV19 to TRBJ1-2; D call uncertain. V lost 3 bases and J 4 bases, leaving 3 bases between the germline ends. Germline CDR1 reads LNHDA; CDR2 reads SQIVND (reference sequence). The CDR3 has 11 amino acids. CDR3 DNA sequence: TGTGCCAGTAGTATCGGCTATGGCTACACCTTC. Protein: CASSIGYGYTF.

This clone was counted between two and nine times. The chain has TRBV6-5 and TRBJ2-1; unclear D gene. V was trimmed by 2 bases and J by 6 bases, leaving 5 bases between them. Germline-derived CDR1 and CDR2 are MNHEY and SVGAGI. The CDR3 loop spans 12 amino acids. CDR3 residues: CASSYPLNEQFF. The CDR3 nucleotides are TGTGCCAGCAGTTACCCTCTCAATGAGCAGTTCTTC.

The V call is TRBV7-8, the J call TRBJ1-6; TRBD1 agrees at 8 bases. V shed 5 bases, J shed 6 bases, and the junction held 6 bases outside the gene matches. Germline CDR1 and CDR2: SGHVS and FQNEAQ. CDR3 size: 15 residues. The CDR3 DNA follows: TGTGCCAGCAGCCTGGGACAGGCCCTTAATTCACCCCTCCACTTT. As protein: CASSLGQALNSPLHF.

The chain uses TRBV29-1 and TRBJ2-5; 12 positions match TRBD2. The germline CDR1 and CDR2 sequences are SQVTM and ANQGSEA. The CDR3 spans 15 residues. V lost 8 bases to trimming and J lost 2 bases; unmatched junction nucleotides: 9. This chain's CDR3 is CSLVPSGRGQETQYF. The CDR3 DNA reads TGCAGCCTTGTACCTAGCGGGAGGGGGCAAGAGACCCAGTACTTC.

Comment on this clone: At one end, the junction sequence differs from germline, possibly due to a read error. The rearrangement links TRBV7-7 to TRBJ2-2, with D possibly TRBD1 on 6 matching bases. The CDR3 has 15 amino acids. Germline assignment: CDR1 SSHAT and CDR2 FNYEAQ (reference sequence). The CDR3 sequence: CASSPQGFRHGELFF. The CDR3 nucleotides are TGTGCTAGCAGCCCACAGGGCTTTCGGCACGGGGAGCTGTTTTTT.

The chain joins TRBV5-1 to TRBJ2-3; D is possibly TRBD2 (6 bases). V lost 4 bases and J lost 3, with 18 bases in between. The CDR3 has 16 residues. Per the germline V gene, CDR1 is SGHRS and CDR2 is YFSETQ. The CDR3: CASSPGRGVGTDTQYF. The CDR3 nucleotides read TGCGCCAGCAGCCCCGGGCGGGGAGTGGGTACAGATACGCAGTATTTT.

The rearrangement links TRBV19 to TRBJ2-2; 14 bases are shared with TRBD2. The CDR3 extends over 16 amino acids. The junction had 5 bases not matched to a gene; V was cut back by 5 bases and J by 6 bases. Germline values: CDR1 LNHDA, CDR2 SQIVND (reference sequence). DNA of the CDR3: TGTGCCAGTAGTCCACGGACTAGCGGGAGGTCCGGGGAGCTGTTTTTT. It translates to CASSPRTSGRSGELFF.

V is TRBV19 and J is TRBJ2-5; tentative D call: TRBD1 (7 bases). Germline V CDR1 and CDR2: LNHDA, SQIVND (reference sequence). The CDR3 extends over 15 amino acids. Trimming stripped 4 bases from V and 2 bases from J, with 14 bases between. CDR3 region: CASSKLQGTQETQYF. DNA for the CDR3: TGTGCCAGTAGTAAGCTACAGGGGACTCAAGAGACCCAGTACTTC.

The V and J genes are TRBV15 and TRBJ2-1; perhaps TRBD2 as D (6 bases). Looked up from germline, CDR1 is LNHNV and CDR2 is YYDKDF (reference sequence). The V gene lost 4 bases and the J gene lost 0 bases, with 7 bases spanning the gap. CDR3 length: 14 residues. The CDR3 spells CATSKAGSYNEQFF. CDR3 nucleotide sequence: TGTGCCACCAGCAAAGCGGGCTCCTACAATGAGCAGTTCTTC.

This sequence joins TRBV5-6 and TRBJ2-2; D not certain. The CDR3 sequence is 15 residues long. V lost 2 bases and J lost 3, with 11 bases in between. Per the germline V gene, CDR1 is SGHDT and CDR2 is YYEEEE. This CDR3 reads CASSFLGRDTGELFF. Written as DNA, the CDR3 is TGTGCCAGCAGCTTCCTAGGTCGAGACACCGGGGAGCTGTTTTTT.

V usage is TRBV10-2 and J usage is TRBJ1-3; D possibly corresponds to TRBD1 (5 bases). Deletions cut 8 bases from V and 0 bases from J, with 11 bases between. This CDR3 region has 14 residues. Germline-derived CDR1 and CDR2 are WSHSY and SAAADI. The DNA of the CDR3 is TGCGCCAGCGGAAAGGGGCTCTCTGGAAACACCATATATTTT. As protein: CASGKGLSGNTIYF.

The chain carries TRBV5-1 and TRBJ2-3; TRBD2 matches 13 bases. The J segment lost 2 bases and the V segment lost 1 base, leaving 10 bases of the junction unmatched. Germline V gene lookup returns CDR1 SGHRS and CDR2 YFSETQ. The CDR3 loop spans 19 amino acids. The DNA for the CDR3 is TGCGCCAGCAGCTTGCCGGGACTAGCGGGAAAAGGTGTCACAGATACGCAGTATTTT. Amino acids: CASSLPGLAGKGVTDTQYF.